Listed here are 24 T cell receptor beta chains from one sample, sequenced in a study of read filtering for tumor transcriptome and immune sequencing. From 350 to 500 ng of RNA, a library with molecular barcoded alpha/delta and beta/gamma adaptors was made. TCRdb re-analysed the reads in MiXCR, keeping a single row per CDR3 protein. The repertoire holds around 33,000 distinct CDR3 sequences, with about a fifth as singletons. What was sequenced was a population of CD138-negative cells sorted from bone marrow. These receptors originate from a donor at least 40 years old with multiple myeloma.

This clonotype was detected ten times or more. The chain carries TRBV2 and TRBJ1-2; no clear D. Germline values: CDR1 SNHLY, CDR2 FYNNEI. This CDR3 has 13 amino acids. V was shortened by 8 bases and J by 7 bases, with 17 bases between the two germline ends. In DNA, the CDR3 is TGTGCCAGCCTTGGACCCCGGGCCCCTGGCTACACCTTC. Its protein is CASLGPRAPGYTF.

As regards this clonotype: With a much larger clone just one base away, this may be a read error. CDR3 DNA: TGTGCCAGTAGTATTCAGAGAAACTCCTACCATGAGCAGTTCTTC. Its translation: CASSIQRNSYHEQFF. The V call is TRBV19, the J call TRBJ2-1; D is undetermined. This CDR3 comprises 15 residues. Germline CDR1 reads LNHDA; CDR2 reads SQIVND (reference sequence).

This clonotype is medium-sized within its sample. The genes are TRBV14 and TRBJ2-1; 10 bases are shared with TRBD1. The CDR3 covers 16 residues. V was pared by 4 bases and J by 7 bases, with 10 bases of the junction left unmatched. From germline, CDR1 is SGHDN and CDR2 FVKESK. CDR3 sequence reads: CASSPTGTGAGNEQFF. The CDR3 DNA is TGTGCCAGCAGCCCGACCGGGACAGGGGCGGGTAATGAGCAGTTCTTC. Supplemented by reference TRBV14 and TRBJ2-1, the full variable domain reads EAGVTQFPSHSVIEKGQTVTLRCDPISGHDNLYWYRRVMGKEIKFLLHFVKESKQDESGMPNNRFLAERTGGTYSTLKVQPAELEDSGVYFCASSPTGTGAGNEQFFGPGTRLTVL.

This clonotype was counted ten times or more. The chain is built from TRBV30 and TRBJ2-2; D unresolved. CDR1 GTSNPN and CDR2 SVGIG come from the germline V gene (reference sequence). The V gene lost 3 bases and the J gene lost 2 bases, with 10 bases spanning the gap. This CDR3 region has 14 residues. The CDR3 DNA reads TGTGCCTGGAGGATGGACGGAAACACCGGGGAGCTGTTTTTT. Translated: CAWRMDGNTGELFF.

This clonotype was observed once. The conserved phenylalanine or tryptophan normally closing the CDR3 is absent here, so this likely arose from a read error. The DNA is omitted, as the CDR3 cannot be located on it reliably, and the CDR3 follows TCRdb's listing. The gene calls are TRBV5-1 and TRBJ2-1. Looked up from germline, CDR1 is SGHRS and CDR2 is YFSETQ. Termini included, the CDR3 measures 13 amino acids. The CDR3 is CASLLDGYNEQFL.

The sample holds many counts of this clonotype. Compared with germline, one end of the junction differs, possibly owing to a read error. The rearrangement uses TRBV19 and TRBJ2-3; a weak D match, TRBD2 (5 bases). This CDR3 contains 15 residues. Looked up from germline, CDR1 is LNHDA and CDR2 is SQIVND (reference sequence). The CDR3 DNA reads TGTGCCAGTAGTCCCCTTCGAGGGTTGGGAGATACGCGGTATTTT. Amino acids: CASSPLRGLGDTRYF. The entire variable domain, with the rest obtained from reference TRBV19 and TRBJ2-3, is as follows: DGGITQSPKYLFRKEGQNVTLSCEQNLNHDAMYWYRQDPGQGLRLIYYSQIVNDFQKGDIAEGYSVSREKKESFPLTVTSAQKNPTAFYLCASSPLRGLGDTRYFGPGTRLTVL.

The CDR3 DNA reads TGTGCCAGCAGCCAAGGACTAGCGGGAGTCTACGAGCAGTACTTC. Its translation is CASSQGLAGVYEQYF. V usage is TRBV4-2 and J usage is TRBJ2-7; 12 nucleotides agree with TRBD2. From germline, CDR1 is LGHNA and CDR2 YNFKEQ. The ends lost 1 base at V and 3 bases at J; junction bases unmatched: 1. The CDR3 contains 15 residues.

In this sample, this clonotype turned up many times. The chain employs TRBV27 and TRBJ2-4; weak D call: TRBD2 (5 bases). Trimming left V 6 bases short and J 0 bases short, with 15 bases between. The germline CDR1 and CDR2 sequences are MNHEY and SMNVEV (reference sequence). CDR3 size: 16 residues. The CDR3 nucleotides read TGTGCCAGCAGGCTTACTTCCGGGATAGCCAAAAACATTCAGTACTTC. Its translation: CASRLTSGIAKNIQYF.

This chain joins TRBV12-3 or TRBV12-4 and TRBJ2-1, with 10 positions matching TRBD2. The J segment lost 7 bases and the V segment lost 3 bases, leaving 9 bases of the junction unmatched. This CDR3 is built from 16 residues. The DNA for the CDR3 is TGTGCCAGCAGTTTCCAAGCGGGAGGGCCCTTAAATGAGCAGTTCTTC. Protein sequence: CASSFQAGGPLNEQFF.

The table lists this clonotype with many counts. The chain has TRBV4-2 and TRBJ2-7, with D perhaps TRBD1 (5 bases). The CDR3 has 15 amino acids. V was shortened by 0 bases and J by 6 bases, with 15 bases between the two germline ends. CDR1 LGHNA and CDR2 YNFKEQ come from the germline V gene. CDR3 DNA sequence: TGTGCCAGCAGCCAAGAATCTGTCAGGGTCACCGAGCAGTACTTC. The encoded protein is CASSQESVRVTEQYF.

This clonotype was seen many times. The V call is TRBV27, the J call TRBJ2-7; D perhaps matches TRBD1 (6 bases). This CDR3 has 12 residues. V shed 6 bases and J shed 2 bases, with 8 bases lying between them. Germline V gives CDR1 MNHEY, CDR2 SMNVEV (reference sequence). CDR3 sequence reads: CASREGAYEQYF. CDR3 DNA: TGTGCCAGCAGAGAGGGGGCCTACGAGCAGTACTTC.

The chain is built from TRBV25-1 and TRBJ2-5; a possible D gene is TRBD2 (5 bases). V lost 2 bases, J lost 5 bases, and 15 bases lay in between. Looked up from germline, CDR1 is MGHDK and CDR2 is SYGVNS. This CDR3 has 15 residues. DNA for the CDR3: TGTGCCAGCAGTGAAGGAAGACTACCTGGGGAGACCCAGTACTTC. It specifies CASSEGRLPGETQYF. Complete variable domain (other parts from reference TRBV25-1 and TRBJ2-5): EADIYQTPRYLVIGTGKKITLECSQTMGHDKMYWYQQDPGMELHLIHYSYGVNSTEKGDLSSESTVSRIRTEHFPLTLESARPSHTSQYLCASSEGRLPGETQYFGPGTRLLVL.

This clonotype was detected ten times or more. The CDR3 spells CASSDPFSGANVLTF. As DNA, the CDR3 is TGTGCCAGCAGTGATCCGTTCTCTGGGGCCAACGTCCTGACTTTC. The V call is TRBV25-1, the J call TRBJ2-6; D is ambiguous. Deletions cut 3 bases from V and 0 bases from J, with 6 bases between. Germline V CDR1 and CDR2: MGHDK, SYGVNS. This CDR3 is built from 15 residues.

This clonotype was seen ten or more times. The CDR3 spells CASSSGGSYNEQFF. CDR3 sequence (DNA): TGCGCCAGCAGTAGCGGGGGCTCCTACAATGAGCAGTTCTTC. The genes are TRBV5-1 and TRBJ2-1; 9 bases are a match to TRBD2. The V segment lost 5 bases and the J segment 0 bases; nucleotides outside the gene matches: 0. Germline V gene sequence: CDR1 SGHRS, CDR2 YFSETQ. This CDR3 comprises 14 residues.

This clonotype was recorded at least ten times. The rearrangement uses TRBV29-1 and TRBJ1-2; 8 nucleotides align to TRBD1. Germline-derived CDR1 and CDR2 are SQVTM and ANQGSEA. The CDR3 length is 14 residues. The CDR3 is CSALVGQGDYGYTF. In DNA, the CDR3 is TGCAGTGCACTGGTCGGACAGGGAGATTATGGCTACACCTTC.

This clonotype was seen many times. The CDR3 here is CASSSRAGTTSDEQFF. The CDR3 region has the DNA TGTGCCAGCAGCTCTCGCGCCGGGACCACCTCAGATGAGCAGTTCTTC. V usage is TRBV7-2 and J usage is TRBJ2-1, with D perhaps TRBD1 or TRBD2 (5 bases each). V was pared by 4 bases and J by 8 bases, with 21 bases between. The CDR3 covers 16 residues. In germline, CDR1 is SGHTA, CDR2 FQGNSA.

This clonotype was detected only a few times. The chain links TRBV5-1 to TRBJ2-3; TRBD2 agrees at 10 bases. Germline V gives CDR1 SGHRS, CDR2 YFSETQ. The J segment lost 6 bases and the V segment lost 7 bases, leaving 11 bases of the junction unmatched. This CDR3 region has 15 residues. CDR3 DNA sequence: TGCGCCAGCCGGTTGCTAGCGGGAGAGGGCGATACGCAGTATTTT. Protein product: CASRLLAGEGDTQYF.

This clonotype was observed at least ten times. This sequence joins TRBV15 and TRBJ1-4; D not resolved. The V end lost 1 base, the J end lost 4 bases, and 13 bases lay between the germline ends. Per the germline V gene, CDR1 is LNHNV and CDR2 is YYDKDF (reference sequence). CDR3 length: 16 amino acids. The CDR3: CATSRGAADYNEKLFF. CDR3 coding DNA: TGTGCCACCAGCAGAGGGGCAGCGGATTATAATGAAAAACTGTTTTTT.

This chain connects TRBV7-9 to TRBJ2-1; 14 bases map to TRBD2. CDR1 and CDR2 from the germline V gene are SEHNR and FQNEAQ (reference sequence). V shed 5 bases and J 1 base; nucleotides not matched to a gene: 7. The CDR3 length is 18 residues. CDR3 DNA: TGTGCCAGCAGCAAGGGACTAGCGGGAGTTCGTTCCTACAATGAGCAGTTCTTC. Translating gives CASSKGLAGVRSYNEQFF. The full variable domain, its missing parts supplied by reference TRBV7-9 and TRBJ2-1, is DTGVSQNPRHKITKRGQNVTFRCDPISEHNRLYWYRQTLGQGPEFLTYFQNEAQLEKSRLLSDRFSAERPKGSFSTLEIQRTEQGDSAMYLCASSKGLAGVRSYNEQFFGPGTRLTVL.

This clonotype was picked up many times. The V and J genes are TRBV19 and TRBJ1-5; the D is unclear. V was clipped by 6 bases and J by 6 bases, with 12 bases between them. CDR3 length: 13 amino acids. CDR1 and CDR2 (germline): LNHDA, SQIVND (reference sequence). The CDR3 nucleotides read TGTGCCAGTAGCGAGGGTTTAGGTCAGCCCCAGCATTTT. Translation: CASSEGLGQPQHF. Supplemented by reference TRBV19 and TRBJ1-5, the full variable domain reads DGGITQSPKYLFRKEGQNVTLSCEQNLNHDAMYWYRQDPGQGLRLIYYSQIVNDFQKGDIAEGYSVSREKKESFPLTVTSAQKNPTAFYLCASSEGLGQPQHFGDGTRLSIL.

The sample holds many counts of this clonotype. The chain carries TRBV4-1 and TRBJ1-1, with 9 positions matching TRBD1. Losses at the gene ends were 4 bases for V and 3 bases for J; bases not matched to a gene: 3. Per germline, CDR1 MGHRA and CDR2 YSYEKL. The CDR3 is 14 residues long. CDR3 region: CASSLGQGDTEAFF. CDR3 DNA sequence: TGCGCCAGCAGCCTGGGACAGGGAGACACTGAAGCTTTCTTT.

This clonotype has at least ten counts. The chain joins TRBV30 to TRBJ2-7; D possibly uses TRBD1 or TRBD2 (5 bases each). CDR1 and CDR2 from the germline V gene are GTSNPN and SVGIG (reference sequence). V lost 2 bases and J 11 bases, leaving 16 bases between the germline ends. The CDR3 sequence is 12 residues long. The CDR3 protein is CAWSSVPGPEYF. The CDR3 DNA follows: TGTGCCTGGAGTTCAGTCCCGGGACCAGAGTACTTC.

This clonotype has ten or more counts. The rearrangement uses TRBV24-1 and TRBJ2-5; a weak D match, TRBD2 (5 bases). CDR3 length: 12 amino acids. Looked up from germline, CDR1 is KGHDR and CDR2 is SFDVKD. The V and J ends lost 1 base and 6 bases respectively, with 5 bases between them. The CDR3 spells CATSDFGKTQYF. CDR3 nucleotide sequence: TGTGCCACCAGTGATTTCGGGAAGACCCAGTACTTC.

There are many counts of this clonotype. V and J are TRBV6-1 and TRBJ2-2; 10 positions match TRBD1. This CDR3 has 16 amino acids. J was trimmed by 4 bases and V by 8 bases; bases with no gene match: 10. Germline CDR1 reads MNHNS; CDR2 reads SASEGT. CDR3 bases: TGTGCCAGCCGAACCGGGACAGGGGTTGGCACCGGGGAGCTGTTTTTT. It translates to CASRTGTGVGTGELFF.